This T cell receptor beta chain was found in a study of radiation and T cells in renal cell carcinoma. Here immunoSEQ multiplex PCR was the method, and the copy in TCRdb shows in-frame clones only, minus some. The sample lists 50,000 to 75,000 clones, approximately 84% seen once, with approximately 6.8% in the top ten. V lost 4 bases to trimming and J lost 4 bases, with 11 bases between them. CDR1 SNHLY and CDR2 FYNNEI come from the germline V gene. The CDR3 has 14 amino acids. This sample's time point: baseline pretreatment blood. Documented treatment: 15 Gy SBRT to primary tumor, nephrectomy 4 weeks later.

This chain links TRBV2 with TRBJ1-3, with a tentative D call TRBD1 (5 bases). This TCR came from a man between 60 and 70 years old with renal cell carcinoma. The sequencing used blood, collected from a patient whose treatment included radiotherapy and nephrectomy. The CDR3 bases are TGTGCCAGCAGTGGGACTAAGGGGGGAAACACCATATATTTT. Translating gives CASSGTKGGNTIYF. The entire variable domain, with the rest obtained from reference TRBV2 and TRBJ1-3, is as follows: EPEVTQTPSHQVTQMGQEVILRCVPISNHLYFYWYRQILGQKVEFLVSFYNNEISEKSEIFDDQFSVERPDGSNFTLKIRSTKLEDSAMYFCASSGTKGGNTIYFGEGSWLTVV.